These 2 T cell receptor beta chains were all obtained from the same sample, sequenced in a study of regulatory T cells in long-lasting Graves disease. The TCR beta library used iRepertoire HTBI primers with Arm-PCR amplification of CDR3. TCRdb re-called the multiplex PCR reads with MiXCR, one entry per CDR3 protein. The sample has 350,000 to 400,000 distinct CDR3 sequences; under 20% are singletons. This sample's time point: newly diagnosed GD, antithyroid drugs for less than 3 months. The TCR library was prepared using RNA isolated from PBMCs. This sample was shared with a second study, whose subject was T cells in Graves' hyperthyroidism and ophthalmopathy.

The sample consisted of peripheral blood mononuclear cells (PBMCs), taken at new diagnosis, from a patient treated with antithyroid drugs. Receptor source: a woman between 18 and 29 years old with Graves disease.

Ten or more counts support this clonotype. The rearrangement uses TRBV6-1 and TRBJ2-5; 9 nucleotides agree with TRBD2. The CDR3 runs to 15 residues. Unmatched junction bases numbered 5, after V lost 3 bases and J lost 3 bases. Germline V CDR1 and CDR2: MNHNS, SASEGT. CDR3 coding DNA: TGTGCCAGCAGTGACCCTAGCGGGGTAAAAGAGACCCAGTACTTC. It specifies CASSDPSGVKETQYF.

This clonotype was counted at least ten times. The chain couples TRBV20-1 to TRBJ1-1; D is undetermined. Germline CDR1 is DFQATT and CDR2 is SNEGSKA (reference sequence). The CDR3 loop spans 14 amino acids. V shed 0 bases and J shed 0 bases, with 8 bases lying between them. In DNA form, the CDR3 reads TGCAGTGCTAGAGATCTGGCGGTGAACACTGAAGCTTTCTTT. Residues: CSARDLAVNTEAFF.